This T cell receptor (beta chain) was sequenced for a study of control samples from healthy donors and cancer patients. Clones were sequenced by immunoSEQ multiplex PCR, and TCRdb holds only the in-frame ones, with some missing. The sample includes fewer than 100,000 clones, almost 85% of them seen just once. The CDR3 has 15 amino acids. With V trimmed by 5 bases and J by 7 bases, 9 bases remained unmatched. Germline V gene data show CDR1 as SEHNR and CDR2 as FQNEAQ (reference sequence). The J gene is TRBJ2-1, the V gene TRBV7-9; 9 bases line up with TRBD1. The sequenced sample was blood. This clonotype originated in a man in his 60s in good health. For the CDR3, the DNA is TGTGCCAGCAGCCCCGGGACAGGGAAAAGGAATGAGCAGTTCTTC. This sequence encodes CASSPGTGKRNEQFF.